The rows below give T cell receptor beta chains drawn from one sample of a study of control samples from healthy donors and cancer patients. Sequencing used immunoSEQ multiplex PCR; TCRdb keeps in-frame clones, though not all of them. Of 70,000 or so clones in the sample, about 90% are singletons; the top ten hold under 20%. The source material was PBMCs. Source of these receptors: a man between 60 and 75 years old with lung cancer. Each CDR3 is given with its conserved first and last residue. Fields, in order: CDR3 length, D gene, clone size, J gene, V gene, CDR3 protein, CDR3 DNA. The D gene is left open where the match is weak. Clone size is not always given. Where it is, it says once, few, many or a class for expanded clones.

20 TRBD2 NA TRBJ2-5 TRBV6-1 CASSDRGGGTSGGEQETQYF TGTGCCAGCAGTGACAGGGGTGGAGGGACTAGCGGGGGGGAGCAAGAGACCCAGTACTTC
13 NA few TRBJ1-1 TRBV7-3 CASSAFKNTEAFF TGTGCCAGCAGCGCATTTAAGAACACTGAAGCTTTCTTT
11 NA NA TRBJ1-2 TRBV6-6 CASRSGEGYTF TGTGCCAGCAGATCAGGGGAAGGCTACACCTTC
14 NA NA TRBJ2-5 TRBV2 CASRGDGPQETQYF TGTGCCAGCAGGGGTGACGGGCCCCAAGAGACCCAGTACTTC
16 NA once TRBJ2-6 TRBV24-1 CATSDFSNSGANVLTF TGTGCCACCAGTGATTTTTCCAATTCTGGGGCCAACGTCCTGACTTTC
19 NA NA TRBJ1-1 TRBV12-5 CASGLVETWTHRENTEAFF TGTGCTAGTGGTTTGGTAGAAACCTGGACCCACAGGGAGAACACTGAAGCTTTCTTT
13 NA NA TRBJ2-1 TRBV5-1 CASSFGLNNEQFF TGCGCCAGCAGCTTCGGGCTCAACAATGAGCAGTTCTTC
15 TRBD1 NA TRBJ1-4 TRBV24-1 CATSDPGTGDEKLFF TGTGCCACCAGTGACCCCGGGACAGGGGATGAAAAACTGTTTTTT
16 NA NA TRBJ1-6 TRBV5-8 CASSPRLSSYNSPLHF TGTGCCAGCAGCCCCCGGCTTAGCTCCTATAATTCACCCCTCCACTTT
15 NA NA TRBJ2-5 TRBV2 CASSEEMAVQETQYF TGTGCCAGCAGTGAAGAAATGGCGGTACAAGAGACCCAGTACTTC
16 NA NA TRBJ2-1 TRBV6-5 CASSYNSIGAYNEQFF TGTGCCAGCAGTTACAACAGTATTGGGGCCTACAATGAGCAGTTCTTC
16 TRBD1 NA TRBJ1-2 TRBV30 CAWSVRRGQRTYGYTF TGTGCCTGGAGTGTACGGAGGGGGCAGCGCACATATGGCTACACCTTC
13 NA few TRBJ1-1 TRBV7-9 CASSFNTGVEAFF TGTGCCAGCAGCTTTAACACGGGGGTTGAAGCTTTCTTT
18 NA NA TRBJ2-6 TRBV12-5 CASGFVPDGFSGANVLTF TGTGCTAGTGGTTTCGTCCCGGACGGATTCTCTGGGGCCAACGTCCTGACTTTC
12 NA NA TRBJ2-3 TRBV6-5 CASSYLGDTQYF TGTGCCAGCAGTTACCTTGGAGATACGCAGTATTTT
16 TRBD1 NA TRBJ2-1 TRBV24-1 CATSDPRQGAYNEQFF TGTGCCACCAGTGATCCGCGACAGGGGGCGTACAATGAGCAGTTCTTC
13 NA NA TRBJ1-6 TRBV14 CASSQLIGSPLHF TGTGCCAGCAGCCAATTGATAGGTTCACCCCTCCACTTT
14 NA NA TRBJ1-1 TRBV6-5 CASSYSPTDTEAFF TGTGCCAGCAGTTACTCCCCCACGGACACTGAAGCTTTCTTT
15 NA once TRBJ1-5 TRBV2 CASSEGGTGNQPQHF TGTGCCAGCAGTGAAGGGGGAACAGGGAATCAGCCCCAGCATTTT
17 TRBD2 NA TRBJ2-3 TRBV11-3 CASSPKRGDAETDTQYF TGTGCCAGCAGCCCGAAACGGGGGGATGCAGAGACAGATACGCAGTATTTT
14 NA NA TRBJ2-1 TRBV6-5 CASSPTRTDNEQFF TGTGCCAGCAGCCCGACTAGGACAGACAATGAGCAGTTCTTC
15 TRBD1 NA TRBJ1-6 TRBV6-5 CASSRDRGYNSPLHF TGTGCCAGCAGTCGGGACAGGGGCTATAATTCACCCCTCCACTTT
15 NA NA TRBJ1-1 TRBV6-6 CASSTDDSMNTEAFF TGTGCCAGCAGTACTGACGACAGCATGAACACTGAAGCTTTCTTT
14 NA NA TRBJ2-1 TRBV3-1/TRBV3-2 CASSQDNRGSEQFF TGTGCCAGCAGCCAAGACAATAGGGGCAGTGAGCAGTTCTTC
18 NA NA TRBJ1-2 TRBV3-1/TRBV3-2 CASSQDGRYVQDGPGYTF TGTGCCAGCAGCCAAGATGGCCGTTATGTGCAGGATGGGCCTGGCTACACCTTC
15 NA once TRBJ1-1 TRBV7-3 CASRNGGDAYTEAFF TGTGCCAGCAGAAATGGCGGGGATGCATACACTGAAGCTTTCTTT
14 NA NA TRBJ2-3 TRBV5-1 CASSFGEKVDTQYF TGCGCCAGCAGCTTCGGGGAAAAGGTAGATACGCAGTATTTT
14 NA NA TRBJ1-5 TRBV24-1 CATSDQDLDQPQHF TGTGCCACCAGTGACCAAGATCTCGATCAGCCCCAGCATTTT
13 NA NA TRBJ1-1 TRBV6-6 CASSLEVNTEAFF TGTGCCAGCAGCCTGGAAGTGAACACTGAAGCTTTCTTT
16 TRBD1 NA TRBJ1-5 TRBV7-9 CASSPPGQGRSQPQHF TGTGCCAGCAGCCCCCCCGGACAGGGTAGGAGTCAGCCCCAGCATTTT
15 NA NA TRBJ1-2 TRBV5-4 CASSLLIQGRSGYTF TGTGCCAGCAGCTTGCTAATTCAGGGACGGTCTGGCTACACCTTC
16 NA NA TRBJ1-2 TRBV7-8 CASSLAAATVNYGYTF TGTGCCAGCAGCTTAGCGGCGGCGACAGTTAACTATGGCTACACCTTC
14 NA once TRBJ1-1 TRBV7-3 CASSLIGGGTEAFF TGTGCCAGCAGCTTAATCGGGGGAGGCACTGAAGCTTTCTTT
14 NA once TRBJ2-3 TRBV7-8 CASSSNTGQDTQYF TGTGCCAGCAGCAGCAATACAGGACAGGATACGCAGTATTTT
14 NA NA TRBJ2-7 TRBV7-9 CASSLFPDSYEQYF TGTGCCAGCAGCTTGTTCCCCGATTCCTACGAGCAGTACTTC
16 NA NA TRBJ2-2 TRBV18 CASSPRLTTYTGELFF TGTGCCAGCTCACCAAGACTAACCACTTACACCGGGGAGCTGTTTTTT
16 TRBD1 few TRBJ1-3 TRBV7-2 CASSPSGQLRTNTIYF TGTGCCAGCAGCCCCTCGGGACAGCTACGGACAAACACCATATATTTT
13 NA NA TRBJ1-1 TRBV6-6 CASSQTGSTEAFF TGTGCCAGCAGTCAAACAGGGTCCACTGAAGCTTTCTTT
15 NA NA TRBJ1-2 TRBV30 CAWSASGVYNYGYTF TGTGCCTGGAGTGCCTCAGGGGTTTATAACTATGGCTACACCTTC
14 NA NA TRBJ1-2 TRBV11-3 CASSLVGGLDGYTF TGTGCCAGCAGCTTAGTAGGGGGATTGGATGGCTACACCTTC
16 NA NA TRBJ2-3 TRBV9 CASSVGTRVGTDTQYF TGTGCCAGCAGCGTAGGAACCAGGGTAGGGACAGATACGCAGTATTTT
16 NA NA TRBJ2-7 TRBV4-1 CASSQETALSSYEQYF TGCGCCAGCAGCCAAGAGACAGCTTTAAGCTCCTACGAGCAGTACTTC
19 TRBD2 NA TRBJ2-2 TRBV7-2 CASSSGQAGGYRGPGELFF TGTGCCAGCAGCTCAGGTCAAGCGGGGGGCTACCGGGGCCCCGGGGAGCTGTTTTTT
15 NA once TRBJ2-3 TRBV18 CASSPTSSVPRAQYF TGTGCCAGCTCACCAACCAGTAGTGTCCCCAGGGCGCAGTATTTT
14 TRBD1 NA TRBJ1-6 TRBV10-2 CASMGTGDRSPLHF TGCGCCAGCATGGGGACAGGGGATCGCTCACCCCTCCACTTT
16 NA NA TRBJ2-4 TRBV5-5 CASSRRIDSLEGIQYF TGTGCCAGCAGCCGACGGATAGACTCCCTTGAGGGCATTCAGTACTTC
15 NA NA TRBJ2-7 TRBV7-9 CASSPIRGGNYEQYF TGTGCCAGCAGCCCAATTAGGGGCGGAAACTACGAGCAGTACTTC
14 NA NA TRBJ1-5 TRBV6-5 CASRKGGANQPQHF TGTGCCAGCAGGAAAGGAGGGGCGAATCAGCCCCAGCATTTT
15 TRBD1 NA TRBJ1-2 TRBV7-2 CASSLGRGQVWSYTF TGTGCCAGCAGCTTAGGAAGGGGACAGGTCTGGAGCTACACCTTC
15 TRBD1 once TRBJ1-4 TRBV7-9 CASSVGQGGSEKLFF TGTGCCAGCAGCGTCGGACAGGGGGGATCCGAAAAACTGTTTTTT
11 NA NA TRBJ2-1 TRBV30 CAWSVRLEQFF TGTGCCTGGAGTGTGAGATTAGAGCAGTTCTTC
16 NA few TRBJ2-1 TRBV18 CASSPSQGSGGNEQFF TGTGCCAGCTCACCATCACAGGGGAGCGGGGGCAATGAGCAGTTCTTC
14 NA NA TRBJ2-2 TRBV14 CASSQVAGSGELFF TGTGCCAGCAGCCAAGTAGCAGGGAGCGGGGAGCTGTTTTTT
16 TRBD2 NA TRBJ2-5 TRBV7-8 CASSLGLALNQETQYF TGTGCCAGCAGCCTTGGACTAGCGTTGAACCAAGAGACCCAGTACTTC
14 NA NA TRBJ2-3 TRBV5-1 CASSPGLSTDTQYF TGCGCCAGCAGCCCGGGACTTAGCACAGATACGCAGTATTTT